This T cell receptor beta chain was sequenced for a study of T cells expressing NK-cell markers. Study-level information: CD3+CD56+NKG2C+, CD3+CD56+NKG2C- and CD3+CD56-NKG2C+ T cells, once sorted, supplied the TCR beta repertoires. Serological testing identified seven of the eight sequenced donors as HCMV-seropositive and one as seronegative.

The CDR3 runs 15 residues. CDR1 and CDR2 from the germline V gene are SGDLS and YYNGEE. With the 5' RACE reads reprocessed, TCRdb shows one record per CDR3 protein and no DNA. The sample totals 550,000 to 600,000 distinct CDR3 sequences. Study-level findings and limits: More than 5 donors showed dominant NKG2C+ clonotypes comprising about 1.0-7.0% of their CD8+ T cells. The CD3+CD56-NKG2C+ fraction was also led by these clonotypes in four donors.

Notes on this clonotype: Its cognate antigen is unknown.

The sample was blood T cells: a sorted CD56 or NKG2C T cell subset, CD4+ or CD8+ T cells, or bulk PBMC T cells (not recorded which). This TCR came from a man younger than 35 in good health. The chain employs TRBV9 and TRBJ2-2; no DNA is available, so the TRBD1 call from TCRdb remains unchecked. CDR3 loop: CASSPSGTYTGELFF. Full variable domain (remainder filled in from reference TRBV9 and TRBJ2-2): DSGVTQTPKHLITATGQRVTLRCSPRSGDLSVYWYQQSLDQGLQFLIQYYNGEERAKGNILERFSAQQFPDLHSELNLSSLELGDSALYFCASSPSGTYTGELFFGEGSRLTVL.